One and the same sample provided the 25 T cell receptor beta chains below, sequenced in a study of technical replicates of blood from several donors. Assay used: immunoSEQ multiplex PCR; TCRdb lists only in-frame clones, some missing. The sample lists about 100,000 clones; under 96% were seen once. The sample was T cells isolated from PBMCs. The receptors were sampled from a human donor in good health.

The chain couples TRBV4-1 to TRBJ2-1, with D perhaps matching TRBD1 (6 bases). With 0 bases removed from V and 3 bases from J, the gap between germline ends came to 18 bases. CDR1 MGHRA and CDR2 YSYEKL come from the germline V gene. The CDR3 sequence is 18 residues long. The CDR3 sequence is CASSQDPGQRKGYNEQFF. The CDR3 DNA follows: TGCGCCAGCAGCCAAGATCCCGGACAGCGAAAAGGCTACAATGAGCAGTTCTTC.

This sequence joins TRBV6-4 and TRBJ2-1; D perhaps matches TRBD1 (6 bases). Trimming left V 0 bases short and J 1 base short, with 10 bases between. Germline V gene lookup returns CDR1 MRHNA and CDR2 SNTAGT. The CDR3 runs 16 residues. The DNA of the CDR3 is TGTGCCAGCAGTGACTCGGGGGCATGGTCCTACAATGAGCAGTTCTTC. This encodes CASSDSGAWSYNEQFF.

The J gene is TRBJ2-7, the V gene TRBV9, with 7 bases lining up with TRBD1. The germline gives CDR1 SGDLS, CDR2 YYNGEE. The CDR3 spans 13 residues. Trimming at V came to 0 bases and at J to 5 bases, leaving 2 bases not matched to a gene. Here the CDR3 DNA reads TGTGCCAGCAGCGTAGGCCAGGGGGACGAGCAGTACTTC. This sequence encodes CASSVGQGDEQYF.

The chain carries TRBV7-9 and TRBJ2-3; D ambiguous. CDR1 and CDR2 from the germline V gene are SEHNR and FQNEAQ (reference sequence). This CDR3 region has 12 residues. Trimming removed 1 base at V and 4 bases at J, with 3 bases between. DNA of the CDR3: TGTGCCAGCAGCTTAGGAGCAGATACGCAGTATTTT. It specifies CASSLGADTQYF.

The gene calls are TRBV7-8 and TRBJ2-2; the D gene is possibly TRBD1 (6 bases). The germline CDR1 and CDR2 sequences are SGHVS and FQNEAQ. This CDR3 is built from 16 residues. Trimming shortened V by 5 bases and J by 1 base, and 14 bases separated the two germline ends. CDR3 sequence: CASSINGQWNTGELFF. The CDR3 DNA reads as TGTGCCAGCAGCATAAACGGACAGTGGAACACCGGGGAGCTGTTTTTT.

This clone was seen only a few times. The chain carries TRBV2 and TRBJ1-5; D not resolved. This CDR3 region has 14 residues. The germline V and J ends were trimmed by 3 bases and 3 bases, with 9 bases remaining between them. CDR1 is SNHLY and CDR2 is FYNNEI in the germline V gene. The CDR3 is CASSEQTYNQPQHF. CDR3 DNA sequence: TGTGCCAGCAGTGAGCAGACTTACAATCAGCCCCAGCATTTT.

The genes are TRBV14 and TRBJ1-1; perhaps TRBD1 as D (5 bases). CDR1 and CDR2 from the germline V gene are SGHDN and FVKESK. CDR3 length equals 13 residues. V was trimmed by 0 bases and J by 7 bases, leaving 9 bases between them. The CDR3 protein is CASSQERQSEAFF. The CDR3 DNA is TGTGCCAGCAGCCAAGAGCGACAGAGTGAAGCTTTCTTT.

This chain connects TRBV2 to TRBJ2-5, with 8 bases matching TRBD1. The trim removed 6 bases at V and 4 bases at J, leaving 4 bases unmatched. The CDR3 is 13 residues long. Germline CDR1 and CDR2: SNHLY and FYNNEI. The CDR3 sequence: CASRGQGAETQYF. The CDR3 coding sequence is TGTGCCAGCAGAGGTCAGGGGGCAGAGACCCAGTACTTC.

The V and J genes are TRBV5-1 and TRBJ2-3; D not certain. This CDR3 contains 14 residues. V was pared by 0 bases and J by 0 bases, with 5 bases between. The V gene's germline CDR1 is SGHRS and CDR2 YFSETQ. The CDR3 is CASSLGSSTDTQYF. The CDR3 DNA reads TGCGCCAGCAGCTTGGGGAGTAGCACAGATACGCAGTATTTT. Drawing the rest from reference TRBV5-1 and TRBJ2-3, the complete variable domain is KAGVTQTPRYLIKTRGQQVTLSCSPISGHRSVSWYQQTPGQGLQFLFEYFSETQRNKGNFPGRFSGRQFSNSRSEMNVSTLELGDSALYLCASSLGSSTDTQYFGPGTRLTVL.

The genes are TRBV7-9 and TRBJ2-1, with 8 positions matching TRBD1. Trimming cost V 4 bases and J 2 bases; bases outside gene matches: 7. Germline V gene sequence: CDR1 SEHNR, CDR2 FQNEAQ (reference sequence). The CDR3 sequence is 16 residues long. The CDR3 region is CASSYIHRGTYNEQFF. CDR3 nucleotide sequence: TGTGCCAGCAGCTACATACACAGGGGGACCTACAATGAGCAGTTCTTC.

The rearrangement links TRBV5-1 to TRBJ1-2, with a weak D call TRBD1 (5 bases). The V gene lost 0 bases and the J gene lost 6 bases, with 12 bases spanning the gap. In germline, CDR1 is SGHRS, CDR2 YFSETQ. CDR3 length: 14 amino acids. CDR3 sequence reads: CASSLGQLQDGYTF. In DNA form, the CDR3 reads TGCGCCAGCAGCTTGGGACAGCTCCAAGATGGCTACACCTTC.

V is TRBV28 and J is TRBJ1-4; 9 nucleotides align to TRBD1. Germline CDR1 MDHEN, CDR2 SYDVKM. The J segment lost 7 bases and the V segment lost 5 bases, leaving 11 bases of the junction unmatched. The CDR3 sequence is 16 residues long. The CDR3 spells CASSTQYRDRVEKLFF. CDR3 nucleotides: TGTGCCAGCAGTACTCAGTACCGGGACAGGGTTGAAAAACTGTTTTTT.

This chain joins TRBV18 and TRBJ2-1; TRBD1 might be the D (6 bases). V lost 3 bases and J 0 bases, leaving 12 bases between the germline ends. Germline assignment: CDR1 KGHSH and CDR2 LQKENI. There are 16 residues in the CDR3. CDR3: CASSPSGANSYNEQFF. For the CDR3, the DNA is TGTGCCAGCTCACCGTCAGGGGCCAACTCCTACAATGAGCAGTTCTTC.

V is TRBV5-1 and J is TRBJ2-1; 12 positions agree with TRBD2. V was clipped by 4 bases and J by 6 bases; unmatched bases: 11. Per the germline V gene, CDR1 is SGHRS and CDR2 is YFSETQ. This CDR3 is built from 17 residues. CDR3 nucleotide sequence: TGCGCCAGCAGCACGAGACTGGGACTAGCGGGTGCCAATGAGCAGTTCTTC. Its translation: CASSTRLGLAGANEQFF.

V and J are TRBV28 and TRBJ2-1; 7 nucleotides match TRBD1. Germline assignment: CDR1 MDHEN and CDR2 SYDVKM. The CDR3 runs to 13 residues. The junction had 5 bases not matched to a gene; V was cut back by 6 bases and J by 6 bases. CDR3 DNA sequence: TGTGCCAGCAGCGTGGGACAGAGCAATGAGCAGTTCTTC. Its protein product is CASSVGQSNEQFF.

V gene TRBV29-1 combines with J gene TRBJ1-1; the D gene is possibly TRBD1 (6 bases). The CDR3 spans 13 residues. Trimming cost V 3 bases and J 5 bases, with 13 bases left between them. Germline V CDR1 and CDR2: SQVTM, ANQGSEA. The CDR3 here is CSVERTAATEAFF. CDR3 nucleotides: TGCAGCGTTGAGAGGACAGCGGCGACTGAAGCTTTCTTT.

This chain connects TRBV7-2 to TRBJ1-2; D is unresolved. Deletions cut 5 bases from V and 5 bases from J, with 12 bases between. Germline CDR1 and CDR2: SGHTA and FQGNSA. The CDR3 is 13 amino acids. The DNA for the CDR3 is TGTGCCAGCAGCCGAGCGGGAGGATATGGCTACACCTTC. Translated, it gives CASSRAGGYGYTF.

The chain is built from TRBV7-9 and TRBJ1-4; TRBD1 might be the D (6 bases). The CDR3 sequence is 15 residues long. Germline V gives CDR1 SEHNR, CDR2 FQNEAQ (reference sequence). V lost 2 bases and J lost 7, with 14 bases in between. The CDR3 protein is CASSLRGGRSEKLFF. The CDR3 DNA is TGTGCCAGCAGCTTAAGGGGGGGTAGGAGTGAAAAACTGTTTTTT. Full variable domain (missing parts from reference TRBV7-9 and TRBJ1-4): DTGVSQNPRHKITKRGQNVTFRCDPISEHNRLYWYRQTLGQGPEFLTYFQNEAQLEKSRLLSDRFSAERPKGSFSTLEIQRTEQGDSAMYLCASSLRGGRSEKLFFGSGTQLSVL.

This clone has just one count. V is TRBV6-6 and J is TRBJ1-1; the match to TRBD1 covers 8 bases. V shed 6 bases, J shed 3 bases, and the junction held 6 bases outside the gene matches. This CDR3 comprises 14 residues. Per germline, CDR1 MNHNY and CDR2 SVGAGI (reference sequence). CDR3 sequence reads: CASSQQGGHTEAFF. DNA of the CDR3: TGTGCCAGCAGCCAACAGGGGGGACACACTGAAGCTTTCTTT.

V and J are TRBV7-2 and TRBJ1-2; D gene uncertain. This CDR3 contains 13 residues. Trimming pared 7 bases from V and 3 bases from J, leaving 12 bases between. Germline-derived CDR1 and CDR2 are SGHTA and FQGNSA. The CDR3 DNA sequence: TGTGCCAGCACGAATAAGCGGGACTATGGCTACACCTTC. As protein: CASTNKRDYGYTF. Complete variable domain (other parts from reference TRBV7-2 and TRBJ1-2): GAGVSQSPSNKVTEKGKDVELRCDPISGHTALYWYRQSLGQGLEFLIYFQGNSAPDKSGLPSDRFSAERTGGSVSTLTIQRTQQEDSAVYLCASTNKRDYGYTFGSGTRLTVV.

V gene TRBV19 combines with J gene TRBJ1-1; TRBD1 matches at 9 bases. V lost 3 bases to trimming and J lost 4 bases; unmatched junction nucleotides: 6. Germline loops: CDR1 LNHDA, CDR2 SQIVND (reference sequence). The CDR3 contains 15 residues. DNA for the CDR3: TGTGCCAGTAGTATGGGGACAGGGATGGGCACTGAAGCTTTCTTT. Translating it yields CASSMGTGMGTEAFF.

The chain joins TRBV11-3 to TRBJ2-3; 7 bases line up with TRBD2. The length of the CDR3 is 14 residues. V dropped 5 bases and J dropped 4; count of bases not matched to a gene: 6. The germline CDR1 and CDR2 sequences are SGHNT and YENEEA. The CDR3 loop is CASSQGRESDTQYF. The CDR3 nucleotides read TGTGCCAGCAGCCAAGGGCGGGAGTCAGATACGCAGTATTTT.

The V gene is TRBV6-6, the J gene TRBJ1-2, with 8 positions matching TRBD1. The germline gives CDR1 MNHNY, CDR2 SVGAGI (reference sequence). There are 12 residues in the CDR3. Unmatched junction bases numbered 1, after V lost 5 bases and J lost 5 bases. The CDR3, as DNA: TGTGCCAGCAGTGACAGGGGATATGGCTACACCTTC. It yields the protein CASSDRGYGYTF.

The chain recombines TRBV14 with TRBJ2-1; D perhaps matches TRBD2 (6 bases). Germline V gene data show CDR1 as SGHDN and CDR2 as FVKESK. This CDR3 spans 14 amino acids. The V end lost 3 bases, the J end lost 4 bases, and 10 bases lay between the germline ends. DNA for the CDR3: TGTGCCAGCAGCCAGGGGGACTGGTACAATGAGCAGTTCTTC. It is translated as CASSQGDWYNEQFF.

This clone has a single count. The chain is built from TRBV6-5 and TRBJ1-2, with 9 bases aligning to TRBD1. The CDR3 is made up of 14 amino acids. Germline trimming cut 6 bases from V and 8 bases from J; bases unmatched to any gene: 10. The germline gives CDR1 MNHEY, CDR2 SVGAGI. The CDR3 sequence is CASRSTGGSGGYTF. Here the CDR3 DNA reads TGTGCCAGCAGAAGCACAGGGGGCTCCGGGGGCTACACCTTC.